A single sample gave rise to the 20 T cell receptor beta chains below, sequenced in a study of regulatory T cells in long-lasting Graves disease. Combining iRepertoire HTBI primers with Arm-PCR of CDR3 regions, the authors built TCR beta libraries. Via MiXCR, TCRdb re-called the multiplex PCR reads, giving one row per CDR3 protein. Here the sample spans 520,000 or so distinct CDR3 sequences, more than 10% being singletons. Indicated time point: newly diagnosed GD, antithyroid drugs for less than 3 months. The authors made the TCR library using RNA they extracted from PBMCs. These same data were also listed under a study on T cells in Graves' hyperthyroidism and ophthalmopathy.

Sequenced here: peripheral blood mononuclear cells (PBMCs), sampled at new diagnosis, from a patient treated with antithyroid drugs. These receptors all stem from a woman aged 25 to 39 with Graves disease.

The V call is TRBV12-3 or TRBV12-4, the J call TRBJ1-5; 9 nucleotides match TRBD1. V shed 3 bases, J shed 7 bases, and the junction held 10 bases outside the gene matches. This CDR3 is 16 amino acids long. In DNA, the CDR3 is TGTGCCAGCAGTTTTAAGTGGGGGACAGGGCGGCAGCCCCAGCATTTT. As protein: CASSFKWGTGRQPQHF.

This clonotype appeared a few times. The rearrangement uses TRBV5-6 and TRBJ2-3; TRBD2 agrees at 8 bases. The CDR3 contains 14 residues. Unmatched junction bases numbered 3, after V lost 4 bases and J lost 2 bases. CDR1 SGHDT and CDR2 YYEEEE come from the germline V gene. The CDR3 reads CASSLSGNTDTQYF. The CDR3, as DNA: TGTGCCAGCAGCCTTAGCGGGAACACAGATACGCAGTATTTT.

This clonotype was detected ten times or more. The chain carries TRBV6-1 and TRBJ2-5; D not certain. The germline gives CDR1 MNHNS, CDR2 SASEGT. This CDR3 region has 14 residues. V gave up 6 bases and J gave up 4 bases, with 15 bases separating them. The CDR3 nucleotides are TGTGCCAGCAGCCCGACGACGACTTCAGAGACCCAGTACTTC. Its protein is CASSPTTTSETQYF.

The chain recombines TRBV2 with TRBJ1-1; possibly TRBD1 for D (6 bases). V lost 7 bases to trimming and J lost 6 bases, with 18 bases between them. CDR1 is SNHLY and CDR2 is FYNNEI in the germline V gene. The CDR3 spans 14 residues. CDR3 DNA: TGTGCCAGCATATCGGGGGGGGGGGCGGCTGAAGCTTTCTTT. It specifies CASISGGGAAEAFF.

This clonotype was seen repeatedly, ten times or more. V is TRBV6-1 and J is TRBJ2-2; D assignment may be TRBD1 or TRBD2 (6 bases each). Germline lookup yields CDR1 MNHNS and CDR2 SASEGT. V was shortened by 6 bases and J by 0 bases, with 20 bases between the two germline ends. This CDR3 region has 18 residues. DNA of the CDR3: TGTGCCAGCAGAATACAGGTTGGGGGGCCCGCGAACACCGGGGAGCTGTTTTTT. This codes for CASRIQVGGPANTGELFF.

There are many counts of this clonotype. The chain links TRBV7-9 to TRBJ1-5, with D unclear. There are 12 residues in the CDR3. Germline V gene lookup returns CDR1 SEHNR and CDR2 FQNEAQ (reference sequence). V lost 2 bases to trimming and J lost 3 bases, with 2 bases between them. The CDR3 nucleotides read TGTGCCAGCAGCTTATCCAATCAGCCCCAGCATTTT. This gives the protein CASSLSNQPQHF.

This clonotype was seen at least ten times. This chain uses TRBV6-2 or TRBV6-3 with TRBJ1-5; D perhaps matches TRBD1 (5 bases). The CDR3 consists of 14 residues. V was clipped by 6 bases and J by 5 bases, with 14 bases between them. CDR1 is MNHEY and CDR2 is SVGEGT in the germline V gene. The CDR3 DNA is TGTGCCAGCAGCACAACAGGAGAGCATCAGCCCCAGCATTTT. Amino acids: CASSTTGEHQPQHF.

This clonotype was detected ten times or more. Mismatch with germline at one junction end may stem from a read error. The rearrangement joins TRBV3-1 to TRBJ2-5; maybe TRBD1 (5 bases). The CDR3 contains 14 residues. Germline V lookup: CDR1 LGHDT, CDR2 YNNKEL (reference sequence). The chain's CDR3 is CASSKDRNQETQYF. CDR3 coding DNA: TGTGCCAGCAGCAAAGACAGAAACCAAGAGACCCAGTACTTC.

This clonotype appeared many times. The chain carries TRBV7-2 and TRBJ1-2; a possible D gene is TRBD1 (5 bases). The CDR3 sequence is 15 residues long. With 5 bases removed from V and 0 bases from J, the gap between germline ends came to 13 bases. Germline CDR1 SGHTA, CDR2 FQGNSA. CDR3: CASSPGGVANYGYTF. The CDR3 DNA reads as TGTGCCAGCAGCCCCGGGGGAGTAGCTAACTATGGCTACACCTTC.

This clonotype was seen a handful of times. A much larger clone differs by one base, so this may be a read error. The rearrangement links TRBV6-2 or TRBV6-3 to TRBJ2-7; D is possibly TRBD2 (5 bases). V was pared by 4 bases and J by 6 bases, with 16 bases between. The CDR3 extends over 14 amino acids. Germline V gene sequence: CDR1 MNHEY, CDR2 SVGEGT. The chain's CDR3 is CASSWTAGFFEQYF. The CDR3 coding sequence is TGTGCCAGCAGTTGGACTGCCGGATTCTTCGAGCAGTACTTC.

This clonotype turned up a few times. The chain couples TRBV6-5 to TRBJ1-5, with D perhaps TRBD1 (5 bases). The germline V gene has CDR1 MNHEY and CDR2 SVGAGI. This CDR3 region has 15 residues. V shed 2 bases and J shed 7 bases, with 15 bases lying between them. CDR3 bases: TGTGCCAGCAGTTACCGAACAGCGAGGGGCCAGCCCCAGCATTTT. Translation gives CASSYRTARGQPQHF.

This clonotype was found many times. DNA of the CDR3: TGTGCCATCATGGGCGGGAGGGAAAACAATGAGCAGTTCTTC. Protein: CAIMGGRENNEQFF. J is TRBJ2-1 and V is TRBV10-3, with 9 bases matching TRBD2. The CDR3 is made up of 14 amino acids. J was trimmed by 5 bases and V by 7 bases; bases with no gene match: 6. The V gene's germline CDR1 is ENHRY and CDR2 SYGVKD.

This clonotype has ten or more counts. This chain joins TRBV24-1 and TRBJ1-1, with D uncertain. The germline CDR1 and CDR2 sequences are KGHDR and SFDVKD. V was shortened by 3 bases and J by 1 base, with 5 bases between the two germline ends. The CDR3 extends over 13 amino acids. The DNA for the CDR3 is TGTGCCACCAGTGATCTATCGAACACTGAAGCTTTCTTT. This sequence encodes CATSDLSNTEAFF.

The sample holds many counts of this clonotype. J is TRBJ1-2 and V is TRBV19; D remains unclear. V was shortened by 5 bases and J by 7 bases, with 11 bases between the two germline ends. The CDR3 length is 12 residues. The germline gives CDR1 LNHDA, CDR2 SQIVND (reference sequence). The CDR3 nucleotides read TGTGCCAGTAGTCACGGAGGATCTGGCTACACCTTC. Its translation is CASSHGGSGYTF.

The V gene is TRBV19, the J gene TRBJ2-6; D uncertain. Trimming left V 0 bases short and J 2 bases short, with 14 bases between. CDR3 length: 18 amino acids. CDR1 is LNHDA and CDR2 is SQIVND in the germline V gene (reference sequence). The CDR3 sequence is CASSIDRRKAAGANVLTF. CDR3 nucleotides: TGTGCCAGTAGTATAGATCGGCGGAAGGCGGCTGGGGCCAACGTCCTGACTTTC.

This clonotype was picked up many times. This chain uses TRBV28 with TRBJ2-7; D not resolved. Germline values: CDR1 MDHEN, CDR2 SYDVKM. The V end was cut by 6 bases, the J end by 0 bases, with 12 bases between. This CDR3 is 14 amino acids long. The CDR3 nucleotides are TGTGCCAGCAGAAGGCCAACTCGCTCCTACGAGCAGTACTTC. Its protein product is CASRRPTRSYEQYF.

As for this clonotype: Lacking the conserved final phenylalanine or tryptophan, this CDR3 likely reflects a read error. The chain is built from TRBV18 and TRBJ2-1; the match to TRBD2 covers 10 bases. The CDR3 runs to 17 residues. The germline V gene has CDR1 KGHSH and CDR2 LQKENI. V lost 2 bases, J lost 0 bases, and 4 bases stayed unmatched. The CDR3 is CASSPSLAGVSYNEQFL. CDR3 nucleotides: TGTGCCAGCTCACCATCGCTAGCGGGAGTCTCCTACAATGAGCAGTTCTTG.

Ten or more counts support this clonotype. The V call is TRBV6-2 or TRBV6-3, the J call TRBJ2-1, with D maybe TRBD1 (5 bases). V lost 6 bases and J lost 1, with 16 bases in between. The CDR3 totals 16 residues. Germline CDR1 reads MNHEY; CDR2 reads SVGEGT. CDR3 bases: TGTGCCAGCAGCCCCGGGCCAGGGAATTCCTACAATGAGCAGTTCTTC. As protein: CASSPGPGNSYNEQFF.

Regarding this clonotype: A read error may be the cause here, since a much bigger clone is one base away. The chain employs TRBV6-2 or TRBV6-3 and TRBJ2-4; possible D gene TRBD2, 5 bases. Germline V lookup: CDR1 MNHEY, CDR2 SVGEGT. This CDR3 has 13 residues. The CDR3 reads CASREDGKNIRYF. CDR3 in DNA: TGTGCCAGCAGGGAGGACGGCAAAAACATTCGGTACTTC.

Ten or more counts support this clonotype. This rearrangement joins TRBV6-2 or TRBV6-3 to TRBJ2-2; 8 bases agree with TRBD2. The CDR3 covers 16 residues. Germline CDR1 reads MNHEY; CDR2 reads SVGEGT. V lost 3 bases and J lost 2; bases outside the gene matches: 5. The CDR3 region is CASSYRLASNTGELFF. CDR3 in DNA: TGTGCCAGCAGTTATCGACTAGCGAGCAACACCGGGGAGCTGTTTTTT.